One sample yielded the 29 T cell receptor beta chains listed below, sequenced in a study of cytomegalovirus exposure and HLA in healthy donors. The PCR used 60 Vbeta and 13 Jbeta primers. Some clones are missing from TCRdb's copy, which holds only in-frame ones; the method was immunoSEQ multiplex PCR. The listing records 100,000 to 150,000 clones. The source material was PBMCs. The receptors were sampled from a woman aged 40-49 years in good health and CMV-seropositive.

The genes are TRBV9 and TRBJ2-1; 7 nucleotides match TRBD1. The germline V gene encodes CDR1 SGDLS and CDR2 YYNGEE. The CDR3 runs 15 residues. Losses at the gene ends were 3 bases for V and 6 bases for J; bases not matched to a gene: 9. CDR3 in amino acids: CASSATGSPFNEQFF. Here the CDR3 DNA reads TGTGCCAGCAGCGCGACAGGGAGCCCTTTCAATGAGCAGTTCTTC.

The rearrangement links TRBV25-1 to TRBJ2-3, with D perhaps TRBD2 (7 bases). This CDR3 comprises 15 residues. The germline gives CDR1 MGHDK, CDR2 SYGVNS. Trimming stripped 11 bases from V and 0 bases from J, with 18 bases between. The CDR3 region is CASGEGDLSTDTQYF. The DNA of the CDR3 is TGTGCCTCTGGGGAGGGGGACCTTAGCACAGATACGCAGTATTTT.

This chain uses TRBV5-6 with TRBJ2-7, with 10 nucleotides matching TRBD1. V lost 4 bases to trimming and J lost 7 bases; unmatched junction nucleotides: 11. Per the germline V gene, CDR1 is SGHDT and CDR2 is YYEEEE. The CDR3 spans 15 residues. Here the CDR3 reads CASSRRDRGIGEQYF. For the CDR3, the DNA is TGTGCCAGCAGCCGCCGGGACAGGGGTATAGGGGAGCAGTACTTC. The variable domain in full, with the rest retrieved from reference TRBV5-6 and TRBJ2-7, is DAGVTQSPTHLIKTRGQQVTLRCSPKSGHDTVSWYQQALGQGPQFIFQYYEEEERQRGNFPDRFSGHQFPNYSSELNVNALLLGDSALYLCASSRRDRGIGEQYFGPGTRLTVT.

The chain has TRBV27 and TRBJ1-1; D perhaps matches TRBD1 (5 bases). CDR3 size: 14 residues. Germline assignment: CDR1 MNHEY and CDR2 SMNVEV (reference sequence). V dropped 6 bases and J dropped 3 bases, with 14 bases sitting between them. The CDR3 DNA reads TGTGCCAGCAGGCCAGGGTTATTGTACACTGAAGCTTTCTTT. Its protein product is CASRPGLLYTEAFF.

The rearrangement links TRBV29-1 to TRBJ1-4, with 9 bases fitting TRBD1. CDR1 and CDR2 (germline): SQVTM, ANQGSEA. The CDR3 length is 15 residues. V gave up 1 base and J gave up 5 bases; unmatched junction bases: 5. The chain's CDR3 is CSVEGGTGPNEKLFF. DNA of the CDR3: TGCAGCGTTGAAGGGGGGACAGGGCCAAATGAAAAACTGTTTTTT. Full variable domain (missing parts from reference TRBV29-1 and TRBJ1-4): SAVISQKPSRDICQRGTSLTIQCQVDSQVTMMFWYRQQPGQSLTLIATANQGSEATYESGFVIDKFPISRPNLTFSTLTVSNMSPEDSSIYLCSVEGGTGPNEKLFFGSGTQLSVL.

The chain recombines TRBV5-1 with TRBJ2-7; TRBD2 aligns across 14 bases. The V and J ends lost 4 bases and 7 bases, in that order; junction bases with no gene match: 7. This CDR3 contains 15 residues. Germline V lookup: CDR1 SGHRS, CDR2 YFSETQ. In DNA form, the CDR3 reads TGCGCCAGCAGCACAGGGACTAGCGGGAGTCGGGAGCAGTACTTC. It is translated as CASSTGTSGSREQYF. Variable domain in full (rest from reference TRBV5-1 and TRBJ2-7): KAGVTQTPRYLIKTRGQQVTLSCSPISGHRSVSWYQQTPGQGLQFLFEYFSETQRNKGNFPGRFSGRQFSNSRSEMNVSTLELGDSALYLCASSTGTSGSREQYFGPGTRLTVT.

This sequence joins TRBV6-1 and TRBJ1-5; weak D call: TRBD1 (5 bases). This CDR3 is built from 13 residues. Germline V lookup: CDR1 MNHNS, CDR2 SASEGT. Between the trimmed V and J ends, which lost 8 bases and 7 bases, there was a span of 15 bases. This CDR3 reads CASGGGVGQPQHF. The CDR3 bases are TGTGCCAGCGGTGGGGGGGTCGGACAGCCCCAGCATTTT.

DNA for the CDR3: TGTGCCAGCAGCCGGGACAGAAACTACGAGCAGTACTTC. This translates into CASSRDRNYEQYF. The V call is TRBV6-5, the J call TRBJ2-5, with TRBD1 matching over 7 bases. The last part of the DNA fits TRBJ2-7 better; the J call may be wrong. From germline, CDR1 is MNHEY and CDR2 SVGAGI. This CDR3 contains 13 residues.

This chain uses TRBV28 with TRBJ1-2; TRBD1 is a possible D gene (5 bases). This CDR3 is built from 11 residues. Between the trimmed V and J ends, which lost 7 bases and 3 bases, there was a span of 6 bases. Germline values: CDR1 MDHEN, CDR2 SYDVKM. In DNA form, the CDR3 reads TGTGCCAGCAAGACAGACTATGGCTACACCTTC. Its translation is CASKTDYGYTF.

The chain is built from TRBV7-2 and TRBJ1-1; 7 bases are a match to TRBD1. Germline trimming cut 5 bases from V and 7 bases from J; bases unmatched to any gene: 7. This CDR3 contains 13 residues. CDR1 SGHTA and CDR2 FQGNSA come from the germline V gene. In nucleotides, the CDR3 is TGTGCCAGCAGCCCCCGGACAGGCTTTGAAGCTTTCTTT. Amino acids: CASSPRTGFEAFF. The complete variable domain, with remaining parts taken from reference TRBV7-2 and TRBJ1-1, reads GAGVSQSPSNKVTEKGKDVELRCDPISGHTALYWYRQSLGQGLEFLIYFQGNSAPDKSGLPSDRFSAERTGGSVSTLTIQRTQQEDSAVYLCASSPRTGFEAFFGQGTRLTVV.

The chain employs TRBV5-1 and TRBJ2-7; 8 bases line up with TRBD2. J was trimmed by 0 bases and V by 2 bases; bases with no gene match: 4. CDR1 SGHRS and CDR2 YFSETQ come from the germline V gene. The CDR3 covers 15 residues. The CDR3, as DNA: TGCGCCAGCAGCTTACCAAGCGGGAGCTCCTACGAGCAGTACTTC. As protein: CASSLPSGSSYEQYF.

This sequence joins TRBV6-1 and TRBJ2-7; 10 bases line up with TRBD2. Germline V CDR1 and CDR2: MNHNS, SASEGT. This CDR3 is built from 15 residues. V dropped 2 bases and J dropped 7; count of bases not matched to a gene: 8. In nucleotides, the CDR3 is TGTGCCAGCAGTGAACAGGCTAGCGGGAGCCTAGAGCAGTACTTC. Translation gives CASSEQASGSLEQYF.

The chain uses TRBV30 and TRBJ2-6, with 9 bases aligning to TRBD1. The CDR3 loop spans 16 amino acids. Germline trimming cut 5 bases from V and 3 bases from J; bases unmatched to any gene: 8. CDR1 is GTSNPN, CDR2 SVGIG, per germline (reference sequence). CDR3 amino acids: CAWETGGRGGANVLTF. CDR3 nucleotides: TGTGCCTGGGAGACAGGGGGAAGGGGTGGGGCCAACGTCCTGACTTTC.

The chain couples TRBV19 to TRBJ1-1, with D possibly being TRBD1 (5 bases). The CDR3 extends over 12 amino acids. Germline V lookup: CDR1 LNHDA, CDR2 SQIVND (reference sequence). Trimming shortened V by 6 bases and J by 4 bases, and 9 bases separated the two germline ends. The CDR3 sequence is CASRVGGTEAFF. CDR3 DNA sequence: TGTGCCAGTAGGGTGGGGGGCACTGAAGCTTTCTTT. The complete variable domain, with remaining parts taken from reference TRBV19 and TRBJ1-1, reads DGGITQSPKYLFRKEGQNVTLSCEQNLNHDAMYWYRQDPGQGLRLIYYSQIVNDFQKGDIAEGYSVSREKKESFPLTVTSAQKNPTAFYLCASRVGGTEAFFGQGTRLTVV.

This chain uses TRBV4-1 with TRBJ2-3, with 7 bases aligning to TRBD2. The CDR3 covers 15 residues. Germline-derived CDR1 and CDR2 are MGHRA and YSYEKL. J was trimmed by 8 bases and V by 1 base; bases with no gene match: 9. As DNA, the CDR3 is TGCGCCAGCAGCCAAGTCGGCGGGAGAGGAGGTACGCAGTATTTT. Amino acids: CASSQVGGRGGTQYF.

In DNA form, the CDR3 reads TGTGCCAGCAGCTTGGGACTGGGGATGGATGAGCAGTTCTTC. It specifies CASSLGLGMDEQFF. The V call is TRBV7-3, the J call TRBJ2-1, with D perhaps TRBD2 (6 bases). Looked up from germline, CDR1 is SGHTA and CDR2 is FQGTGA. The CDR3 is made up of 14 amino acids. Trimming cost V 3 bases and J 8 bases, with 14 bases left between them.

V and J are TRBV5-4 and TRBJ2-7, with TRBD1 identical over 7 bases. V trimming: 0 bases; J trimming: 5 bases; junction bases outside the gene matches: 8. CDR1 SGHNT and CDR2 YYREEE come from the germline V gene (reference sequence). The CDR3 runs to 15 residues. The CDR3 here is CASSLETGRFHEQYF. CDR3 DNA sequence: TGTGCCAGCAGCTTGGAGACAGGGCGGTTCCACGAGCAGTACTTC.

The rearrangement links TRBV6-1 to TRBJ2-7; possibly TRBD1 for D (6 bases). CDR1 and CDR2 from the germline V gene are MNHNS and SASEGT. This CDR3 comprises 15 residues. Trimming shortened V by 7 bases and J by 4 bases, and 20 bases separated the two germline ends. The chain's CDR3 is CASKSPDRWTYEQYF. As DNA, the CDR3 is TGTGCCAGCAAATCTCCCGACAGGTGGACTTACGAGCAGTACTTC.

On this clone itself: Sequence at one end of the junction differs from germline and may be a read error. V usage is TRBV2 and J usage is TRBJ1-1; the D is unclear. The CDR3 contains 11 residues. In germline, CDR1 is SNHLY, CDR2 FYNNEI. The chain's CDR3 is CASSESAEAFF. CDR3 DNA sequence: TGTGCCAGCAGTGAGAGCGCTGAGGCTTTCTTT. Full variable domain (remainder filled in from reference TRBV2 and TRBJ1-1): EPEVTQTPSHQVTQMGQEVILRCVPISNHLYFYWYRQILGQKVEFLVSFYNNEISEKSEIFDDQFSVERPDGSNFTLKIRSTKLEDSAMYFCASSESAEAFFGQGTRLTVV.

The chain carries TRBV2 and TRBJ2-7, with 9 positions matching TRBD2. Germline V gene data show CDR1 as SNHLY and CDR2 as FYNNEI. The J segment lost 3 bases and the V segment lost 3 bases, leaving 3 bases of the junction unmatched. The CDR3 runs to 14 residues. CDR3 loop: CASSEVAGDYEQYF. CDR3 coding DNA: TGTGCCAGCAGTGAGGTAGCGGGAGACTACGAGCAGTACTTC.

The V and J genes are TRBV5-1 and TRBJ2-7; 11 nucleotides match TRBD2. Per germline, CDR1 SGHRS and CDR2 YFSETQ. V was pared by 0 bases and J by 7 bases, with 21 bases of the junction left unmatched. The CDR3 has 20 amino acids. The CDR3 DNA reads as TGCGCCAGCAGCTTGGCCGTAGGTAGCGGGAGGGCCGGTAGTTGGGAGGAGCAGTACTTC. The encoded protein is CASSLAVGSGRAGSWEEQYF.

The genes are TRBV18 and TRBJ1-3; 9 positions match TRBD1. CDR3 length equals 15 residues. With V trimmed by 4 bases and J by 6 bases, 7 bases remained unmatched. Germline V gene lookup returns CDR1 KGHSH and CDR2 LQKENI. The CDR3 loop is CASSLSGQGINTIYF. CDR3 DNA sequence: TGTGCCAGCTCACTCAGTGGACAGGGGATAAACACCATATATTTT.

This rearrangement joins TRBV10-3 to TRBJ1-2, with 9 bases identical to TRBD1. The CDR3 sequence is 15 residues long. Germline CDR1 and CDR2: ENHRY and SYGVKD. The ends lost 11 bases at V and 3 bases at J; junction bases unmatched: 13. Here the CDR3 reads CASRQGGPGDYGYTF. The CDR3 DNA is TGTGCCTCAAGACAGGGGGGTCCCGGGGACTATGGCTACACCTTC.

The V gene is TRBV5-6, the J gene TRBJ2-1, with TRBD1 identical over 9 bases. CDR3 size: 15 residues. J lost 0 bases, V lost 3 bases, and 1 base had no gene match. Looked up from germline, CDR1 is SGHDT and CDR2 is YYEEEE. The CDR3 bases are TGTGCCAGCAGCTCGACAGGGGGCTCCTACAATGAGCAGTTCTTC. Amino acids: CASSSTGGSYNEQFF. Full variable domain (rest looked up from reference TRBV5-6 and TRBJ2-1): DAGVTQSPTHLIKTRGQQVTLRCSPKSGHDTVSWYQQALGQGPQFIFQYYEEEERQRGNFPDRFSGHQFPNYSSELNVNALLLGDSALYLCASSSTGGSYNEQFFGPGTRLTVL.

This rearrangement joins TRBV9 to TRBJ2-7, with 9 bases lining up with TRBD2. Trimming cost V 2 bases and J 7 bases; bases outside gene matches: 7. The CDR3 has 14 residues. The germline CDR1 and CDR2 sequences are SGDLS and YYNGEE. CDR3 nucleotide sequence: TGTGCCAGCAGCGTTGCTAGCGGGGTAGGAGAGCAGTACTTC. It is translated as CASSVASGVGEQYF.

The genes are TRBV5-4 and TRBJ2-1; 11 nucleotides line up with TRBD2. J gave up 7 bases and V 0 bases, and 6 bases lay outside the gene matches. There are 16 residues in the CDR3. The germline CDR1 and CDR2 sequences are SGHNT and YYREEE (reference sequence). The CDR3 DNA reads as TGTGCCAGCAGCTTGGAACTAGCGGGAGTGGGGAATGAGCAGTTCTTC. As protein: CASSLELAGVGNEQFF.

The V gene is TRBV15, the J gene TRBJ1-1, with D possibly matching TRBD1 (6 bases). The CDR3 contains 18 residues. The V end was cut by 0 bases, the J end by 0 bases, with 17 bases between. Germline CDR1 and CDR2: LNHNV and YYDKDF (reference sequence). This CDR3 reads CATSRDRGGGGMNTEAFF. The CDR3 nucleotides read TGTGCCACCAGCAGAGATCGAGGCGGGGGGGGCATGAACACTGAAGCTTTCTTT. Using reference TRBV15 and TRBJ1-1 for the parts outside the CDR3, the full variable domain is DAMVIQNPRYQVTQFGKPVTLSCSQTLNHNVMYWYQQKSSQAPKLLFHYYDKDFNNEADTPDNFQSRRPNTSFCFLDIRSPGLGDTAMYLCATSRDRGGGGMNTEAFFGQGTRLTVV.

V is TRBV4-1 and J is TRBJ1-1; a weak D match, TRBD1 (5 bases). CDR1 MGHRA and CDR2 YSYEKL come from the germline V gene. The V end lost 0 bases, the J end lost 5 bases, and 19 bases lay between the germline ends. This CDR3 is 17 amino acids long. The CDR3 coding sequence is TGCGCCAGCAGCCAAGACAGCGATCGACAGCCGAGGACTGAAGCTTTCTTT. It codes for CASSQDSDRQPRTEAFF.

The V call is TRBV6-5, the J call TRBJ2-1; 8 positions match TRBD1. The CDR3 loop spans 15 amino acids. The germline CDR1 and CDR2 sequences are MNHEY and SVGAGI. The V segment lost 6 bases and the J segment 4 bases; nucleotides outside the gene matches: 8. The CDR3 loop reads CASSPQGAGYNEQFF. The CDR3 DNA reads TGTGCCAGCAGCCCTCAGGGGGCGGGTTACAATGAGCAGTTCTTC.